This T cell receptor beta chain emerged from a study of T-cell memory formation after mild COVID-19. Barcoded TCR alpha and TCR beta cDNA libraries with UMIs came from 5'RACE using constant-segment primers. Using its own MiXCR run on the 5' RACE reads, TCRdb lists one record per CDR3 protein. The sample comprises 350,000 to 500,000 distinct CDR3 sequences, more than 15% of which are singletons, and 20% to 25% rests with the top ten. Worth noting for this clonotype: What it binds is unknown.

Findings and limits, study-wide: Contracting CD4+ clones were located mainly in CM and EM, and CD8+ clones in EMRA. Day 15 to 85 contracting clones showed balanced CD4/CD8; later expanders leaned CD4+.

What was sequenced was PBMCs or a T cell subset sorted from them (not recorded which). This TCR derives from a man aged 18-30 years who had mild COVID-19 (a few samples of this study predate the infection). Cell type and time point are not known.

The CDR3 DNA sequence: TGCGCCAGCAGCCAAGATGGCACAGGGAACTATGGCTACACCTTC. Encoded protein: CASSQDGTGNYGYTF. V gene TRBV4-3 combines with J gene TRBJ1-2, with a tentative D call TRBD1 (6 bases). CDR3 length: 15 residues. V was pared by 0 bases and J by 2 bases, with 10 bases between. Germline assignment: CDR1 LGHNA and CDR2 YSLEER.